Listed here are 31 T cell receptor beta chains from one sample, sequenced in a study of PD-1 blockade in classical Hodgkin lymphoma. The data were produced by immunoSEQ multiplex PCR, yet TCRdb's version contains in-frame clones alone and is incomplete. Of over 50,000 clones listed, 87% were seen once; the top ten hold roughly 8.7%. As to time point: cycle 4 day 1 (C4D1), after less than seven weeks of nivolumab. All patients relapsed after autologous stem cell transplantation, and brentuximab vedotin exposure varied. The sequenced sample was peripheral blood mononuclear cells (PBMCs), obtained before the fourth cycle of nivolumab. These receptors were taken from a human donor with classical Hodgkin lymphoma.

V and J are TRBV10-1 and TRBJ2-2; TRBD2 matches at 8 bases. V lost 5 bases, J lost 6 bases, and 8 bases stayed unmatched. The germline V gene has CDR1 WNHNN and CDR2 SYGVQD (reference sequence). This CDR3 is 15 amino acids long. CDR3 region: CASSPPGLDAGELFF. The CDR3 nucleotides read TGCGCCAGCAGTCCTCCGGGACTAGATGCCGGGGAGCTGTTTTTT.

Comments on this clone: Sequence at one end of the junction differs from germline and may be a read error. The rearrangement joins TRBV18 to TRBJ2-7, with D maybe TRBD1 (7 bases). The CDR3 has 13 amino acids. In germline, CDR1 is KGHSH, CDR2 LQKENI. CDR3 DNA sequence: TGTGCCAGCACACCAGGGGGGACCTACGAGCAGTACTTC. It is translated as CASTPGGTYEQYF.

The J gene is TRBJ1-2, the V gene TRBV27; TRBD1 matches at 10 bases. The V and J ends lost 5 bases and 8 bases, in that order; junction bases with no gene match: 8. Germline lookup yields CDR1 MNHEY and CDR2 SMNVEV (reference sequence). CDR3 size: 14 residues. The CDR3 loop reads CASSPPGTGEGYTF. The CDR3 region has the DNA TGTGCCAGCAGTCCCCCCGGGACAGGGGAAGGCTACACCTTC.

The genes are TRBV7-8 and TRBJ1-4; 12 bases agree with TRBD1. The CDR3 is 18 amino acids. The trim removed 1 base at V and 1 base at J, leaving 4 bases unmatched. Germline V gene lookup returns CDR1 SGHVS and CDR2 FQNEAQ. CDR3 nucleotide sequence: TGTGCCAGCAGCTTAGGGGACAGGGGGCTCTTAACTAATGAAAAACTGTTTTTT. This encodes CASSLGDRGLLTNEKLFF.

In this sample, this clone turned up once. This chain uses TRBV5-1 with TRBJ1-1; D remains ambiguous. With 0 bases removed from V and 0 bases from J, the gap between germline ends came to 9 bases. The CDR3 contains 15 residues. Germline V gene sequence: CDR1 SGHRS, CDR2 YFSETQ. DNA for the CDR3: TGCGCCAGCAGCTTGGGGGTTGCGATGAACACTGAAGCTTTCTTT. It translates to CASSLGVAMNTEAFF. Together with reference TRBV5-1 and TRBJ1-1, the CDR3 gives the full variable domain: KAGVTQTPRYLIKTRGQQVTLSCSPISGHRSVSWYQQTPGQGLQFLFEYFSETQRNKGNFPGRFSGRQFSNSRSEMNVSTLELGDSALYLCASSLGVAMNTEAFFGQGTRLTVV.

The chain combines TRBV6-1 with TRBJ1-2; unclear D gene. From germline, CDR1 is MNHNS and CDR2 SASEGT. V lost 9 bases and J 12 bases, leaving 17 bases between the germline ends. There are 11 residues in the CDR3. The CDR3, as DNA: TGTGCCAGACCTAGGAGGAGGAGCGACACCTTC. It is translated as CARPRRRSDTF.

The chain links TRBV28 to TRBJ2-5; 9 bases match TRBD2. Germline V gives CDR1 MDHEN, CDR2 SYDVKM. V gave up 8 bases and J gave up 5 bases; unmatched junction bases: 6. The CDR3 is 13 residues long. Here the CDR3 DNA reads TGTGCCAGCGGCCTAGCGGGGTGGGAGACCCAGTACTTC. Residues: CASGLAGWETQYF.

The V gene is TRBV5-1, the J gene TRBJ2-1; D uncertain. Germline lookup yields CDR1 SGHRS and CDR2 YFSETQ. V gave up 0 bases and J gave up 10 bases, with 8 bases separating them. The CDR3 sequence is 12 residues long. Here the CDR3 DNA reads TGCGCCAGCAGCTTGGAGGGTAGGGAGCAGTTCTTC. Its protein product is CASSLEGREQFF.

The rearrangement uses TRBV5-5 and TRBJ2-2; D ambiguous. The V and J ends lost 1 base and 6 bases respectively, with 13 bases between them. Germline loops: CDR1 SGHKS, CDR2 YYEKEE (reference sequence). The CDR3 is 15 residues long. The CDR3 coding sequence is TGTGCCAGCAGCTTGAGGGCTTACTCTCCCGGGGAGCTGTTTTTT. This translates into CASSLRAYSPGELFF.

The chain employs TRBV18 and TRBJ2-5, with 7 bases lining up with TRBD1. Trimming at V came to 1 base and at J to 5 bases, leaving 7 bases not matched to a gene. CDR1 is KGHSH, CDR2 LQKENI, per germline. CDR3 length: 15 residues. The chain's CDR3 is CASSPQGGVLETQYF. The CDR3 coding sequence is TGTGCCAGCTCACCACAAGGGGGCGTATTGGAGACCCAGTACTTC.

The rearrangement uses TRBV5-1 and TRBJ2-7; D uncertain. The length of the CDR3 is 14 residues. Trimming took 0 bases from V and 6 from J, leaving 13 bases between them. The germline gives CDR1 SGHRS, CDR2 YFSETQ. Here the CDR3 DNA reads TGCGCCAGCAGCTTGGACAGCCCCCCTCTCGAGCAGTACTTC. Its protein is CASSLDSPPLEQYF.

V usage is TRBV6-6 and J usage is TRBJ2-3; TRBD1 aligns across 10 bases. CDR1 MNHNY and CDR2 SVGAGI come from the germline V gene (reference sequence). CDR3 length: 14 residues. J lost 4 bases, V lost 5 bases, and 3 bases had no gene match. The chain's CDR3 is CASSRGQGADTQYF. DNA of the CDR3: TGTGCCAGCAGTCGCGGACAGGGGGCAGATACGCAGTATTTT.

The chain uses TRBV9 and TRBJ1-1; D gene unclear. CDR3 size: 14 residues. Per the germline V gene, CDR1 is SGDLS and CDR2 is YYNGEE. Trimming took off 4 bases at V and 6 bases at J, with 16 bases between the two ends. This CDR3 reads CASSPQGRSPEAFF. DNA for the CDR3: TGTGCCAGCAGCCCCCAAGGGAGAAGCCCTGAAGCTTTCTTT.

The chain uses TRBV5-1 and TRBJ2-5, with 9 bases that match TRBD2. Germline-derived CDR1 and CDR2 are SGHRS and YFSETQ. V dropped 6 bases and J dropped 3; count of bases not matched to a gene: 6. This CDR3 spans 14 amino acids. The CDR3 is CASIAGAREETQYF. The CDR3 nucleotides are TGCGCCAGCATAGCGGGGGCCCGAGAAGAGACCCAGTACTTC.

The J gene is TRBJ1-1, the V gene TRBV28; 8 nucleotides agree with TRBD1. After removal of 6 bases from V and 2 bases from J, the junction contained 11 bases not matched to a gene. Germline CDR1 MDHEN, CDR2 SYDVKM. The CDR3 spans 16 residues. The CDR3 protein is CASRDESRGPNTEAFF. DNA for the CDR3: TGTGCCAGCAGGGACGAGAGCAGGGGGCCCAACACTGAAGCTTTCTTT.

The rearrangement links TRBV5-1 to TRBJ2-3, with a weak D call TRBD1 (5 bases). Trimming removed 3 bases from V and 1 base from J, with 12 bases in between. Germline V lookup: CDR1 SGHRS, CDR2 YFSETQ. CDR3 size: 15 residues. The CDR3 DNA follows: TGCGCCAGCAGCTCCCAGGGCAGTGGCACAGATACGCAGTATTTT. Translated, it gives CASSSQGSGTDTQYF. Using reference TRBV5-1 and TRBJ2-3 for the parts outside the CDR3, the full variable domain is KAGVTQTPRYLIKTRGQQVTLSCSPISGHRSVSWYQQTPGQGLQFLFEYFSETQRNKGNFPGRFSGRQFSNSRSEMNVSTLELGDSALYLCASSSQGSGTDTQYFGPGTRLTVL.

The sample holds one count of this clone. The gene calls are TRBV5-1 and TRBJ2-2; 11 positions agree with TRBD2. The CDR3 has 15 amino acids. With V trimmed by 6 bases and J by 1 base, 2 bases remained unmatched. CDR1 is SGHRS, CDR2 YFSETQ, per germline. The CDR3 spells CASTGLAGNTGELFF. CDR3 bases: TGCGCCAGCACTGGACTAGCGGGGAACACCGGGGAGCTGTTTTTT.

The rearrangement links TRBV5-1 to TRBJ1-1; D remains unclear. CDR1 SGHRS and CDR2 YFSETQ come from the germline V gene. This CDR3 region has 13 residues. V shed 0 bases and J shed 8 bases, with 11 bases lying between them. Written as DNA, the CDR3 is TGCGCCAGCAGCTTGGCCGTGGGTTTAGAAGCTTTCTTT. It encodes CASSLAVGLEAFF.

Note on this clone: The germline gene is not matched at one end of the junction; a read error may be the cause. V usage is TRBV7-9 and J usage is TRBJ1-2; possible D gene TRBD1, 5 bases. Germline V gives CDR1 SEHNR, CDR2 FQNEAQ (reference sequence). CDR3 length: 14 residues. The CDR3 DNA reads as TGTGCCAGCACCTTAACCGGGACCGACGATGGCTACACCTTC. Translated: CASTLTGTDDGYTF.

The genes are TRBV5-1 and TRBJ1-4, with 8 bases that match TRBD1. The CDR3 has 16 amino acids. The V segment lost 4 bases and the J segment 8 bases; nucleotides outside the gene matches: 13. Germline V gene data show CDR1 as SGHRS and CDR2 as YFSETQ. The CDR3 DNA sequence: TGCGCCAGCAGCCCCCTCGCAGGGACAGGCGAAGAAAAACTGTTTTTT. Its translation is CASSPLAGTGEEKLFF.

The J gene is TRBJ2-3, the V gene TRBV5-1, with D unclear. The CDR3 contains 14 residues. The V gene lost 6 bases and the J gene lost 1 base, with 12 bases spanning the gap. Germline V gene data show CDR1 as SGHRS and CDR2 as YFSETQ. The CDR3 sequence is CASIIAPGTDTQYF. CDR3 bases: TGCGCCAGCATTATAGCTCCAGGCACAGATACGCAGTATTTT.

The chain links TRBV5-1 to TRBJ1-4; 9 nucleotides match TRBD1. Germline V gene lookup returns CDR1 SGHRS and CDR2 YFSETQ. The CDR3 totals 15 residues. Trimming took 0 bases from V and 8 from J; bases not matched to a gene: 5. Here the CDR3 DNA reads TGCGCCAGCAGCTTGGAAGGGACAGGGAGCGAAAAACTGTTTTTT. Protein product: CASSLEGTGSEKLFF.

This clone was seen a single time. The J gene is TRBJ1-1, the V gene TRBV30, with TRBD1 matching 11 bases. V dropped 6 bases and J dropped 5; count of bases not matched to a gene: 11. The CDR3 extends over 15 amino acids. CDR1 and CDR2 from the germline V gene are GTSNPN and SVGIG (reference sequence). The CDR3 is CACLSRTGGITEAFF. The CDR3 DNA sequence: TGTGCCTGCCTTTCCCGGACAGGGGGCATAACTGAAGCTTTCTTT.

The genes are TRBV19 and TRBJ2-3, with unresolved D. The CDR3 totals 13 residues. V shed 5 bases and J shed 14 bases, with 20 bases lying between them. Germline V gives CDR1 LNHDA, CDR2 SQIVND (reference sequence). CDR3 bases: TGTGCCAGTAGTGCGACCTACCACCCTTTTCCGTATTTT. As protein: CASSATYHPFPYF.

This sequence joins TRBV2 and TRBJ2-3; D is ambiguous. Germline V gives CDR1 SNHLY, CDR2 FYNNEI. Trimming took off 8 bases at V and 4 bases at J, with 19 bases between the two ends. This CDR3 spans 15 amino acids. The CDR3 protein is CASPGPPLRADTQYF. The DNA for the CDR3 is TGTGCCAGCCCCGGCCCACCCCTCCGGGCAGATACGCAGTATTTT. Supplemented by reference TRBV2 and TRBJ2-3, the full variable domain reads EPEVTQTPSHQVTQMGQEVILRCVPISNHLYFYWYRQILGQKVEFLVSFYNNEISEKSEIFDDQFSVERPDGSNFTLKIRSTKLEDSAMYFCASPGPPLRADTQYFGPGTRLTVL.

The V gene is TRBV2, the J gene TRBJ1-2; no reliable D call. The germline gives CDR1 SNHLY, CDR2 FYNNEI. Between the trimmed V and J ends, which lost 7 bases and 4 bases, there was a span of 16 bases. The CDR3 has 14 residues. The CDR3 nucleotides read TGTGCCAGCAAAGGTGGCAGGTCCTTCTATGGCTACACCTTC. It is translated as CASKGGRSFYGYTF.

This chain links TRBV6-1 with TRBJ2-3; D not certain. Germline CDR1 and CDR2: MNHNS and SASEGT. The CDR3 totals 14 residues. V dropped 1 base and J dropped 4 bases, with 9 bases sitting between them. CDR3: CASSEVGLADTQYF. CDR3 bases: TGTGCCAGCAGTGAAGTGGGATTGGCAGATACGCAGTATTTT.

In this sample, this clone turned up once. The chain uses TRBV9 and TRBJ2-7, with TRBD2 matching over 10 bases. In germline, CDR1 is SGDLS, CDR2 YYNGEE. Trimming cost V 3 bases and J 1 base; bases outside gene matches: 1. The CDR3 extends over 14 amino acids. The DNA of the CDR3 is TGTGCCAGCAGCGCTAGCGGGGGATCCTACGAGCAGTACTTC. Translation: CASSASGGSYEQYF.

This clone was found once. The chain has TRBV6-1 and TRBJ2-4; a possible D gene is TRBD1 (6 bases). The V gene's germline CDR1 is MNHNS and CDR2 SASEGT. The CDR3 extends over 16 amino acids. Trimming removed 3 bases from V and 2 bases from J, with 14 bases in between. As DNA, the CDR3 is TGTGCCAGCAGTGACTACAGGGTTGGGACCAAAAACATTCAGTACTTC. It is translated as CASSDYRVGTKNIQYF.

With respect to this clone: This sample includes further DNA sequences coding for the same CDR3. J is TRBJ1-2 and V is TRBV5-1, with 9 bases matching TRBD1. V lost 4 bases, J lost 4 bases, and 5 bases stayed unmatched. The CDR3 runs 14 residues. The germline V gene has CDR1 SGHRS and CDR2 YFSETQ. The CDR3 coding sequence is TGCGCCAGCAGCGCTGGGACAGGGCTCTATGGCTACACCTTC. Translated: CASSAGTGLYGYTF.

CDR3 loop: CASSERNQETQYF. The CDR3 nucleotides read TGTGCCAGCAGCGAGAGGAACCAAGAGACCCAGTACTTC. The chain joins TRBV9 to TRBJ2-5; D gene uncertain. CDR1 is SGDLS and CDR2 is YYNGEE in the germline V gene. This CDR3 has 13 amino acids. The germline V and J ends were trimmed by 3 bases and 0 bases, with 6 bases remaining between them. The whole variable domain, remainder taken from reference TRBV9 and TRBJ2-5, is DSGVTQTPKHLITATGQRVTLRCSPRSGDLSVYWYQQSLDQGLQFLIQYYNGEERAKGNILERFSAQQFPDLHSELNLSSLELGDSALYFCASSERNQETQYFGPGTRLLVL.